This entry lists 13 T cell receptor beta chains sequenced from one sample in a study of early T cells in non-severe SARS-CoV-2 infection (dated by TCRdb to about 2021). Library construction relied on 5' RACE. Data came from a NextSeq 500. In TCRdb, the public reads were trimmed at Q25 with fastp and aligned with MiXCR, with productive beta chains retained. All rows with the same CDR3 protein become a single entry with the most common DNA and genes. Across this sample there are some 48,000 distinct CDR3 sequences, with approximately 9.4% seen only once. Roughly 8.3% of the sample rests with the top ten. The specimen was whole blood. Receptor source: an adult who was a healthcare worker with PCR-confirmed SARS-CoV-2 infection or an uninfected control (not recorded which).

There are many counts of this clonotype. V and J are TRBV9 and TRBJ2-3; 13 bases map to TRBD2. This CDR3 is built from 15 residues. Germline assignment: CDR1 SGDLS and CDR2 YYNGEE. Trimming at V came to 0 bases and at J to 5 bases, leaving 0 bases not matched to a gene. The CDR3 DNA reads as TGTGCCAGCAGCGTAGGACTAGCGGGAGGAGATACGCAGTATTTT. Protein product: CASSVGLAGGDTQYF.

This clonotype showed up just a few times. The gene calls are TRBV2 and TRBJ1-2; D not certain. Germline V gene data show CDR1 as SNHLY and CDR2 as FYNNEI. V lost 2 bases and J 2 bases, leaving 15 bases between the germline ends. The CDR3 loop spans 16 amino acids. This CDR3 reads CASSEFVGYGNYGYTF. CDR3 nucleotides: TGTGCCAGCAGTGAATTCGTTGGGTACGGCAACTATGGCTACACCTTC.

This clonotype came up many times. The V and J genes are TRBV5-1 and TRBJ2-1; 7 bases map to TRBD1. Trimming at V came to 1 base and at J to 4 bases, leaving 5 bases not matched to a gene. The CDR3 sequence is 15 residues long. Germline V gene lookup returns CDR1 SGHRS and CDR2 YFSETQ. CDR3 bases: TGCGCCAGCAGCTTGTACAGGGGAACATACAATGAGCAGTTCTTC. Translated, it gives CASSLYRGTYNEQFF.

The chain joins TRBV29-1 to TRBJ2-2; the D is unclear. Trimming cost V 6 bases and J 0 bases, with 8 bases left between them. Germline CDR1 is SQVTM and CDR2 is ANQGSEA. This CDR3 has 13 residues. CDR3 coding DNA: TGCAGCGTAACAGACCCGAACACCGGGGAGCTGTTTTTT. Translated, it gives CSVTDPNTGELFF.

The CDR3 DNA reads as TGCAGTGCTGGCCCATCGGGCACCGGGGAGCTGTTTTTT. Protein: CSAGPSGTGELFF. The V call is TRBV20-1, the J call TRBJ2-2; D uncertain. Looked up from germline, CDR1 is DFQATT and CDR2 is SNEGSKA (reference sequence). Trimming left V 5 bases short and J 4 bases short, with 11 bases between. The CDR3 covers 13 residues.

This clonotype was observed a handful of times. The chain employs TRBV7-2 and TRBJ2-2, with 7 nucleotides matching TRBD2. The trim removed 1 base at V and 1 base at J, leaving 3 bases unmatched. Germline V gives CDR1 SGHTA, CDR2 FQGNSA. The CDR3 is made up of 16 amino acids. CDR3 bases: TGTGCCAGCAGCTTAGGGCGGGGGAAGAACACCGGGGAGCTGTTTTTT. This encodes CASSLGRGKNTGELFF.

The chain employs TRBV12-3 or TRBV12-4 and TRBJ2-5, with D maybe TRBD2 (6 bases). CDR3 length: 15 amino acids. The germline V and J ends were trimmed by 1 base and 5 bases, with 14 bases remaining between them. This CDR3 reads CASSLGGSAGETQYF. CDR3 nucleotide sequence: TGTGCCAGCAGTTTAGGTGGCAGCGCGGGGGAGACCCAGTACTTC.

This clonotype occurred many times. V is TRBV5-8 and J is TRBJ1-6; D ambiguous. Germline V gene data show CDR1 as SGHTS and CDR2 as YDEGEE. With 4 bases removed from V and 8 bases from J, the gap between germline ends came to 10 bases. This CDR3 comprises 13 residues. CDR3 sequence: CASSSRTDSPLHF. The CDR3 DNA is TGTGCCAGCAGCAGCAGGACTGATTCACCCCTCCACTTT.

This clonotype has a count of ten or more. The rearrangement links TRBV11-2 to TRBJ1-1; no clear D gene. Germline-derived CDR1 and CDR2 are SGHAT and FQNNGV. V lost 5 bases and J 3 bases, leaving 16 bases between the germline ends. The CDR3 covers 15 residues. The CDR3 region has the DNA TGTGCCAGCAGCCCCCGTGTTTTTGGGGACACTGAAGCTTTCTTT. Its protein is CASSPRVFGDTEAFF.

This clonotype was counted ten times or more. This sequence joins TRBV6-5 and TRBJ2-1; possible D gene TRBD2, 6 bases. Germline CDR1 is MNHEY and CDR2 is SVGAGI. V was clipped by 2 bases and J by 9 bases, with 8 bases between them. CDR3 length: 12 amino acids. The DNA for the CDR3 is TGTGCCAGCAGTTACGTCGGGGGTGAGCAGTTCTTC. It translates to CASSYVGGEQFF.

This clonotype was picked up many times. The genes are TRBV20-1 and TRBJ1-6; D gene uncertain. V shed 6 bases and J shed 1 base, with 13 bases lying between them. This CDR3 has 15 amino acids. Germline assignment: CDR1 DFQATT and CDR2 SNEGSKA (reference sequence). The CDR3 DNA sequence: TGCAGTGCAAACCAAAGGGTTTCCTATAATTCACCCCTCCACTTT. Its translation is CSANQRVSYNSPLHF.

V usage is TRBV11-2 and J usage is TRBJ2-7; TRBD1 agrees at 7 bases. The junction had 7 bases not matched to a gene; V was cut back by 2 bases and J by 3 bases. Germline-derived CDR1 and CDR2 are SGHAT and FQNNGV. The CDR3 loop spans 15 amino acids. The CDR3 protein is CASSLHPGQNYEQYF. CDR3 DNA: TGTGCCAGCAGCTTACATCCGGGACAGAACTACGAGCAGTACTTC.

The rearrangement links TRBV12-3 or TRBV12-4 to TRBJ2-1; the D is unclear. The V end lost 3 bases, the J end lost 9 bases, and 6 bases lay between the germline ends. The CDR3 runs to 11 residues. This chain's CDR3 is CASSLVGEQFF. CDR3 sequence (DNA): TGTGCCAGCAGTTTGGTAGGTGAGCAGTTCTTC.